This passage covers 32 T cell receptor beta chains from one sample sequenced in a study of T cells in Graves' hyperthyroidism and ophthalmopathy. RNA transcripts were the template for amplifying TCR beta CDR3 regions. In the first-round RT-PCR of the TCR CDR3, the HTBI primer set was used. TCRdb passed the multiplex PCR reads through MiXCR, listing each CDR3 protein once. The sample records around 600,000 distinct CDR3 sequences, less than 20% being singletons. The sample was blood. The receptors come from a woman between 25 and 40 years old with Graves' hyperthyroidism.

This clonotype was found many times. CDR3 amino acids: CASSGGVRDEQFF. The CDR3 DNA sequence: TGTGCCAGCAGCGGAGGGGTTAGGGATGAGCAGTTCTTC. The rearrangement uses TRBV7-9 and TRBJ2-1; D might be TRBD2 (6 bases). Germline values: CDR1 SEHNR, CDR2 FQNEAQ (reference sequence). V lost 5 bases, J lost 8 bases, and 13 bases lay in between. The CDR3 covers 13 residues.

This clonotype was seen a few times. The rearrangement joins TRBV27 to TRBJ2-1; TRBD2 is a possible D gene (6 bases). This CDR3 is 17 amino acids long. From germline, CDR1 is MNHEY and CDR2 SMNVEV (reference sequence). V lost 0 bases and J 8 bases, leaving 20 bases between the germline ends. The CDR3 DNA is TGTGCCAGCAGTTTATCCCGGGACCACCTACCGGGGGATGAGCAGTTCTTC. Its protein is CASSLSRDHLPGDEQFF.

As regards this clonotype: With a much larger clone just one base away, this may be a read error. The rearrangement links TRBV7-9 to TRBJ2-3; 11 bases are shared with TRBD2. Germline assignment: CDR1 SEHNR and CDR2 FQNEAQ (reference sequence). The CDR3 extends over 16 amino acids. The CDR3 loop reads CASSLALAGATDTQYF. CDR3 nucleotides: TGCGCCAGCAGCTTGGCACTAGCGGGAGCCACAGATACGCAGTATTTT.

V usage is TRBV10-3 and J usage is TRBJ2-2; D is unresolved. The CDR3 totals 16 residues. Looked up from germline, CDR1 is ENHRY and CDR2 is SYGVKD. Trimming cost V 3 bases and J 1 base, with 12 bases left between them. CDR3 bases: TGTGCCATCAGTGACAGTCTGACAAGGAACACCGGGGAGCTGTTTTTT. Translating gives CAISDSLTRNTGELFF.

V usage is TRBV27 and J usage is TRBJ1-3; maybe TRBD1 (6 bases). The V gene's germline CDR1 is MNHEY and CDR2 SMNVEV (reference sequence). V lost 7 bases and J lost 1, with 17 bases in between. The CDR3 totals 16 residues. In DNA, the CDR3 is TGTGCCAGCAAAGAGGGAGGGGGACCTTCTGGAAACACCATATATTTT. This translates into CASKEGGGPSGNTIYF.

The V and J genes are TRBV30 and TRBJ2-1, with 13 nucleotides matching TRBD2. CDR1 is GTSNPN and CDR2 is SVGIG in the germline V gene (reference sequence). The CDR3 has 17 amino acids. V was clipped by 0 bases and J by 9 bases; unmatched bases: 11. The CDR3 is CAWSVLRLAGGYGEQFF. In DNA, the CDR3 is TGTGCCTGGAGTGTACTTCGACTAGCGGGAGGCTACGGTGAGCAGTTCTTC.

The chain combines TRBV20-1 with TRBJ2-1; 9 bases fit TRBD1. After removal of 6 bases from V and 10 bases from J, the junction contained 4 bases not matched to a gene. The CDR3 runs 11 residues. Germline V gene data show CDR1 as DFQATT and CDR2 as SNEGSKA (reference sequence). The CDR3 loop is CSAYGQGEQFF. CDR3 bases: TGCAGTGCCTACGGACAGGGGGAGCAGTTCTTC.

The rearrangement links TRBV20-1 to TRBJ2-7, with 11 bases aligning to TRBD2. Germline V gene lookup returns CDR1 DFQATT and CDR2 SNEGSKA (reference sequence). The J segment lost 2 bases and the V segment lost 2 bases, leaving 11 bases of the junction unmatched. This CDR3 has 17 residues. CDR3: CSARIQYSGRGAYEQYF. As DNA, the CDR3 is TGCAGTGCTAGAATACAATATAGCGGGAGGGGGGCCTACGAGCAGTACTTC.

Ten or more counts support this clonotype. The chain couples TRBV5-1 to TRBJ1-1, with 7 positions matching TRBD1. The CDR3 is 15 amino acids. The germline V gene has CDR1 SGHRS and CDR2 YFSETQ. After removal of 3 bases from V and 2 bases from J, the junction contained 7 bases not matched to a gene. The CDR3 DNA follows: TGCGCCAGCAGCTGGTCACAGGGGACCAACACTGAAGCTTTCTTT. It yields the protein CASSWSQGTNTEAFF.

The V and J genes are TRBV19 and TRBJ2-1; 8 positions agree with TRBD2. In germline, CDR1 is LNHDA, CDR2 SQIVND (reference sequence). CDR3 length equals 16 residues. After removal of 4 bases from V and 3 bases from J, the junction contained 8 bases not matched to a gene. The CDR3 protein is CASSTGTSRGYNEQFF. CDR3 sequence (DNA): TGTGCCAGTAGTACCGGGACTAGTCGTGGCTACAATGAGCAGTTCTTC.

This clonotype was seen repeatedly, ten times or more. The genes are TRBV20-1 and TRBJ2-3; D gene ambiguous. CDR1 is DFQATT, CDR2 SNEGSKA, per germline (reference sequence). V lost 3 bases and J lost 6, with 7 bases in between. This CDR3 region has 11 residues. The DNA for the CDR3 is TGCAGTGCTAGGGTGAGGGATACGCAGTATTTT. Translation gives CSARVRDTQYF.

In this sample, this clonotype turned up many times. As DNA, the CDR3 is TGTGCCAGCCGATATGAAAAACTGTTTTTT. Translating gives CASRYEKLFF. The chain combines TRBV2 with TRBJ1-4; D not resolved. Looked up from germline, CDR1 is SNHLY and CDR2 is FYNNEI. V was pared by 8 bases and J by 6 bases, with 4 bases between. The CDR3 loop spans 10 amino acids.

At least ten counts were recorded for this clonotype. This chain links TRBV18 with TRBJ2-5; TRBD1 matches 8 bases. The germline CDR1 and CDR2 sequences are KGHSH and LQKENI. CDR3 length equals 14 residues. The trim removed 2 bases at V and 3 bases at J, leaving 2 bases unmatched. CDR3 nucleotides: TGTGCCAGCTCACCATTGGACAGGGAAGAGACCCAGTACTTC. It specifies CASSPLDREETQYF.

In this sample, this clonotype turned up many times. V and J are TRBV7-2 and TRBJ2-7; possibly TRBD2 for D (6 bases). This CDR3 is 14 amino acids long. The germline gives CDR1 SGHTA, CDR2 FQGNSA. The germline V and J ends were trimmed by 7 bases and 5 bases, with 18 bases remaining between them. Written as DNA, the CDR3 is TGTGCCAGCAAAAAAGCGGCGGGATGGGACGAGCAGTACTTC. This gives the protein CASKKAAGWDEQYF.

This clonotype was detected a few times. The chain combines TRBV6-2 or TRBV6-3 with TRBJ2-2, with 9 bases that match TRBD2. The CDR3 is made up of 17 amino acids. Germline lookup yields CDR1 MNHEY and CDR2 SVGEGT. The V segment lost 0 bases and the J segment 4 bases; nucleotides outside the gene matches: 6. The CDR3 reads CASSYSGAGGRTGELFF. CDR3 bases: TGTGCCAGCAGTTACTCGGGAGCGGGAGGACGCACCGGGGAGCTGTTTTTT.

The chain is built from TRBV14 and TRBJ2-7; D is unresolved. The CDR3 is made up of 13 amino acids. Germline lookup yields CDR1 SGHDN and CDR2 FVKESK. V gave up 0 bases and J gave up 5 bases, with 8 bases separating them. CDR3 loop: CASSQETSHEQYF. CDR3 DNA sequence: TGTGCCAGCAGCCAAGAGACAAGCCACGAGCAGTACTTC. Supplemented by reference TRBV14 and TRBJ2-7, the full variable domain reads EAGVTQFPSHSVIEKGQTVTLRCDPISGHDNLYWYRRVMGKEIKFLLHFVKESKQDESGMPNNRFLAERTGGTYSTLKVQPAELEDSGVYFCASSQETSHEQYFGPGTRLTVT.

The chain has TRBV6-1 and TRBJ2-7; D may be TRBD1 (6 bases). The CDR3 contains 15 residues. Germline assignment: CDR1 MNHNS and CDR2 SASEGT. V shed 6 bases and J shed 3 bases, with 18 bases lying between them. The CDR3 loop reads CASSLSGHTFYEQYF. The CDR3, as DNA: TGTGCCAGCAGCCTCTCGGGACATACTTTCTACGAGCAGTACTTC.

The chain employs TRBV7-2 and TRBJ2-6; D is unclear. Trimming took off 5 bases at V and 0 bases at J, with 14 bases between the two ends. Germline V gene sequence: CDR1 SGHTA, CDR2 FQGNSA. CDR3 length: 17 residues. CDR3 residues: CASSASGRTSGANVLTF. CDR3 nucleotides: TGTGCCAGCAGCGCCTCGGGCCGTACCTCTGGGGCCAACGTCCTGACTTTC.

This clonotype was recorded at least ten times. An end of the junction differs from the germline gene, which may be a read error. This chain uses TRBV5-1 with TRBJ2-7; 10 nucleotides match TRBD1. Per the germline V gene, CDR1 is SGHRS and CDR2 is YFSETQ. This CDR3 region has 14 residues. For the CDR3, the DNA is TGTGCCAGCAGCCCGGGACAGGGGTTCTACGAGCAGTACTTC. It specifies CASSPGQGFYEQYF.

The chain is built from TRBV6-2 or TRBV6-3 and TRBJ2-7; 11 nucleotides agree with TRBD1. Germline CDR1 MNHEY, CDR2 SVGEGT. V was clipped by 7 bases and J by 4 bases; unmatched bases: 9. This CDR3 contains 15 residues. CDR3: CASILWTGGSYEQYF. DNA for the CDR3: TGTGCCAGCATCCTCTGGACAGGGGGCTCATACGAGCAGTACTTC.

The V call is TRBV29-1, the J call TRBJ2-5, with D possibly TRBD1 on 5 matching bases. The CDR3 spans 15 residues. The germline V and J ends were trimmed by 2 bases and 1 base, with 14 bases remaining between them. In germline, CDR1 is SQVTM, CDR2 ANQGSEA. CDR3 residues: CSVELGAEAQETQYF. The CDR3 DNA sequence: TGCAGCGTTGAATTAGGGGCAGAGGCCCAAGAGACCCAGTACTTC. The full variable domain, completed using reference TRBV29-1 and TRBJ2-5, is SAVISQKPSRDICQRGTSLTIQCQVDSQVTMMFWYRQQPGQSLTLIATANQGSEATYESGFVIDKFPISRPNLTFSTLTVSNMSPEDSSIYLCSVELGAEAQETQYFGPGTRLLVL.

Ten or more counts support this clonotype. The rearrangement joins TRBV11-2 to TRBJ2-3, with TRBD1 matching over 11 bases. Trimming removed 4 bases from V and 3 bases from J; junction bases left unmatched: 6. CDR1 and CDR2 from the germline V gene are SGHAT and FQNNGV. This CDR3 has 16 residues. This CDR3 reads CASSSRTGGLTDTQYF. The CDR3 nucleotides are TGTGCCAGCAGCTCTCGGACAGGGGGCTTAACAGATACGCAGTATTTT.

This clonotype came up many times. The rearrangement uses TRBV7-8 and TRBJ2-5; 14 bases line up with TRBD2. CDR3 size: 18 residues. The junction had 13 bases not matched to a gene; V was cut back by 5 bases and J by 5 bases. Germline CDR1 SGHVS, CDR2 FQNEAQ. The CDR3 nucleotides read TGTGCCAGCAGCCCCGGGACTAGCGGGAGTTGGGGAGGGGAGACCCAGTACTTC. Translated: CASSPGTSGSWGGETQYF.

This clonotype was recorded at least ten times. The chain couples TRBV15 to TRBJ2-2, with 9 bases matching TRBD2. CDR3 length equals 16 residues. Germline assignment: CDR1 LNHNV and CDR2 YYDKDF (reference sequence). The junction had 5 bases not matched to a gene; V was cut back by 0 bases and J by 6 bases. The DNA for the CDR3 is TGTGCCACCAGCAGAGATAGCGGGAGCGGTCCCGGGGAGCTGTTTTTT. Residues: CATSRDSGSGPGELFF. Based on the CDR3 plus reference TRBV15 and TRBJ2-2, the full variable domain is DAMVIQNPRYQVTQFGKPVTLSCSQTLNHNVMYWYQQKSSQAPKLLFHYYDKDFNNEADTPDNFQSRRPNTSFCFLDIRSPGLGDTAMYLCATSRDSGSGPGELFFGEGSRLTVL.

Remarks on this clonotype: A much larger clonotype is one base distant, so this may be a read error. The chain links TRBV27 to TRBJ2-1; D might be TRBD2 (6 bases). Germline V lookup: CDR1 MNHEY, CDR2 SMNVEV (reference sequence). The CDR3 loop spans 17 amino acids. V gave up 5 bases and J gave up 10 bases, with 27 bases separating them. The CDR3 sequence: CASSPPAIIGGPNEQFF. CDR3 nucleotides: TGTGCCAGCAGTCCTCCGGCTATTATCGGAGGGCCTAACGAGCAGTTCTTC.

Many counts were recorded for this clonotype. The chain has TRBV27 and TRBJ2-2, with D possibly matching TRBD2 (5 bases). Germline assignment: CDR1 MNHEY and CDR2 SMNVEV (reference sequence). This CDR3 has 19 residues. Trimming took 5 bases from V and 4 from J, leaving 26 bases between them. CDR3 protein: CASSRTSFMGEVPTGELFF. The CDR3 coding sequence is TGTGCCAGCAGTCGTACGTCCTTTATGGGAGAAGTTCCCACCGGGGAGCTGTTTTTT.

This rearrangement joins TRBV6-1 to TRBJ1-5, with a weak D call TRBD1 (6 bases). Trimming stripped 6 bases from V and 0 bases from J, with 15 bases between. The CDR3 is 16 residues long. CDR1 is MNHNS and CDR2 is SASEGT in the germline V gene. In DNA, the CDR3 is TGTGCCAGCAGCGCTGGGGGGGGCTATAGCAATCAGCCCCAGCATTTT. It yields the protein CASSAGGGYSNQPQHF.

The chain is built from TRBV10-3 and TRBJ1-3; TRBD1 is a possible D gene (6 bases). The germline V and J ends were trimmed by 3 bases and 11 bases, with 17 bases remaining between them. This CDR3 spans 14 amino acids. Germline V gives CDR1 ENHRY, CDR2 SYGVKD. CDR3 coding DNA: TGTGCCATCAGTGAACAGGGCATATCTACCCCCATATATTTT. Its protein product is CAISEQGISTPIYF.

This clonotype has a handful of counts. This chain connects TRBV19 to TRBJ2-3; 11 bases map to TRBD2. The V segment lost 2 bases and the J segment 10 bases; nucleotides outside the gene matches: 5. Germline V lookup: CDR1 LNHDA, CDR2 SQIVND (reference sequence). The CDR3 loop spans 14 amino acids. The CDR3 protein is CASSINGGLAAQYF. The CDR3 DNA reads as TGTGCCAGTAGTATAAATGGGGGACTAGCGGCGCAGTATTTT.

This clonotype was found many times. The chain couples TRBV12-3 or TRBV12-4 to TRBJ2-1; 9 nucleotides align to TRBD2. V lost 0 bases, J lost 3 bases, and 15 bases stayed unmatched. There are 20 residues in the CDR3. The CDR3 DNA sequence: TGTGCCAGCAGTTTAGCGAGGGGGCCCTCCACTAGCGGGTTCTACAATGAGCAGTTCTTC. Its protein product is CASSLARGPSTSGFYNEQFF.

This clonotype appeared many times. The junction does not match germline at one end; this may be a read error. The chain uses TRBV29-1 and TRBJ2-1; TRBD1 matches 10 bases. Germline CDR1 is SQVTM and CDR2 is ANQGSEA. CDR3 length: 15 amino acids. CDR3: CSVEAGTGVLDEQFF. CDR3 nucleotides: TGCAGCGTGGAAGCCGGGACAGGGGTCCTTGATGAGCAGTTCTTC.

In its sample, this clonotype was seen a few times. V usage is TRBV20-1 and J usage is TRBJ2-1, with 13 bases lining up with TRBD2. The DNA end is a closer match to TRBJ2-7, so the J assignment may be wrong. The CDR3 runs to 15 residues. Looked up from germline, CDR1 is DFQATT and CDR2 is SNEGSKA (reference sequence). DNA for the CDR3: TGCAGTGCTCGGACTAGCGGGAGTTCCTACAATGAGCAGTACTTC. This translates into CSARTSGSSYNEQYF.